One and the same sample provided the 11 T cell receptor beta chains below, sequenced in a study of blood T cell repertoires in COVID-19 (dated by TCRdb to the early 2020s). The library was generated by the immunoSEQ multiplex PCR assay. TCRdb limited this immuneACCESS table to in-frame rearrangements with V and J called. A share of clones is missing; checked studies link under half to unresolved V genes, and the rest is unexplained. The sample yields 100,000 or so clones; around 80% were counted once. Under 20% of the sample goes to the ten largest clones. Specimen: peripheral blood. All receptors derive from a human donor in a cohort sampled during active COVID-19.

The V and J genes are TRBV3-1 (or the pseudogene TRBV3-2) and TRBJ2-3; perhaps TRBD2 as D (7 bases). With 2 bases removed from V and 4 bases from J, the gap between germline ends came to 13 bases. Germline V gene sequence: CDR1 LGHDT, CDR2 YNNKEL (reference sequence). The CDR3 has 15 amino acids. Here the CDR3 DNA reads TGTGCCAGCAGCCAAACCGGGGGGCCGGCAGATACGCAGTATTTT. Its protein is CASSQTGGPADTQYF.

The chain joins TRBV27 to TRBJ1-5; 8 bases agree with TRBD1. The CDR3 consists of 15 residues. The ends lost 5 bases at V and 3 bases at J; junction bases unmatched: 6. Germline lookup yields CDR1 MNHEY and CDR2 SMNVEV (reference sequence). In nucleotides, the CDR3 is TGTGCCAGCAGTCCTGGGACAGGAAACAATCAGCCCCAGCATTTT. As protein: CASSPGTGNNQPQHF.

This clone has just one count. The chain is built from TRBV24-1 and TRBJ1-5; D is undetermined. V lost 6 bases and J lost 5, with 13 bases in between. CDR1 is KGHDR, CDR2 SFDVKD, per germline. The CDR3 is 14 amino acids. The CDR3 reads CATSSSRGDQPQHF. The CDR3, as DNA: TGTGCCACCAGTTCCAGTCGGGGTGATCAGCCCCAGCATTTT.

The chain has TRBV27 and TRBJ1-6; D is uncertain. V lost 5 bases and J 7 bases, leaving 15 bases between the germline ends. Germline values: CDR1 MNHEY, CDR2 SMNVEV (reference sequence). The CDR3 covers 15 residues. The CDR3 protein is CASSRDSKINSPLHF. The CDR3 region has the DNA TGTGCCAGCAGTCGAGATTCGAAGATCAATTCACCCCTCCACTTT.

The V gene is TRBV30, the J gene TRBJ1-2; D is perhaps TRBD1 (6 bases). The CDR3 consists of 13 residues. Trimming removed 0 bases from V and 7 bases from J, with 12 bases in between. The germline V gene has CDR1 GTSNPN and CDR2 SVGIG (reference sequence). As DNA, the CDR3 is TGTGCCTGGAGTGTAGCTGGGGGCGGTGGCTACACCTTC. Translation: CAWSVAGGGGYTF.

The genes are TRBV5-1 and TRBJ2-1; 11 positions agree with TRBD1. J gave up 2 bases and V 2 bases, and 6 bases lay outside the gene matches. There are 17 residues in the CDR3. Germline V gives CDR1 SGHRS, CDR2 YFSETQ. The CDR3 nucleotides are TGCGCCAGCAGCTTAAGAGGACAGGGGGCCCCCTACAATGAGCAGTTCTTC. Amino acid sequence: CASSLRGQGAPYNEQFF.

The J gene is TRBJ2-7, the V gene TRBV7-9; 9 positions match TRBD2. The CDR3 is 15 residues long. V dropped 5 bases and J dropped 3; count of bases not matched to a gene: 8. In germline, CDR1 is SEHNR, CDR2 FQNEAQ (reference sequence). Here the CDR3 reads CASSRSGRGFYEQYF. In nucleotides, the CDR3 is TGTGCCAGCAGCCGTAGCGGGAGAGGCTTCTACGAGCAGTACTTC.

This clone was picked up a small number of times. The DNA of the CDR3 is TGTGCCCCTGCGAATCAGCCCCAGCATTTT. This sequence encodes CAPANQPQHF. The chain couples TRBV30 to TRBJ1-5; no clear D gene. Germline CDR1 and CDR2: GTSNPN and SVGIG (reference sequence). Trimming shortened V by 8 bases and J by 4 bases, and 6 bases separated the two germline ends. This CDR3 region has 10 residues. Looking up the rest from reference TRBV30 and TRBJ1-5 gives the full variable domain: SQTIHQWPATLVQPVGSPLSLECTVEGTSNPNLYWYRQAAGRGLQLLFYSVGIGQISSEVPQNLSASRPQDRQFILSSKKLLLSDSGFYLCAPANQPQHFGDGTRLSIL.

This clone was counted a few times. The CDR3 loop is CASSSPTSGAQYF. CDR3 sequence (DNA): TGTGCCAGCAGCTCTCCAACTAGCGGAGCGCAGTACTTC. The rearrangement links TRBV5-4 to TRBJ2-7; TRBD2 aligns across 8 bases. Unmatched junction bases numbered 8, after V lost 3 bases and J lost 9 bases. The CDR3 is 13 amino acids. CDR1 is SGHNT and CDR2 is YYREEE in the germline V gene (reference sequence).

In DNA, the CDR3 is TGTGCCAGCAGGTCGGACTCCCTCCTCACAGATACGCAGTATTTT. It is translated as CASRSDSLLTDTQYF. This chain joins TRBV28 and TRBJ2-3, with D maybe TRBD2 (5 bases). The CDR3 contains 15 residues. The V gene lost 6 bases and the J gene lost 2 bases, with 15 bases spanning the gap. Germline V gene lookup returns CDR1 MDHEN and CDR2 SYDVKM.

This sequence joins TRBV6-6 and TRBJ2-3, with TRBD2 matching 9 bases. Germline V gene lookup returns CDR1 MNHNY and CDR2 SVGAGI (reference sequence). This CDR3 has 18 residues. V lost 6 bases, J lost 2 bases, and 15 bases stayed unmatched. CDR3 DNA: TGTGCCAGCAGGCGAACGGGGACTAGCATCTATCTCACAGATACGCAGTATTTT. Amino acids: CASRRTGTSIYLTDTQYF.